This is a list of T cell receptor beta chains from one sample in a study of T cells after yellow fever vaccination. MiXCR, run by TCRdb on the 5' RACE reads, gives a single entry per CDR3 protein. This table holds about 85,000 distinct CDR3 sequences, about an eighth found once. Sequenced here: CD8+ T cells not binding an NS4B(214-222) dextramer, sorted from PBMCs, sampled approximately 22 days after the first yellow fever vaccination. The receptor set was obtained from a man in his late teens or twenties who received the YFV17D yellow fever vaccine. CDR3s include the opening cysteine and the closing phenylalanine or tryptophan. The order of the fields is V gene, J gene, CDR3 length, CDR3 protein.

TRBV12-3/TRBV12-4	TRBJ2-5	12	CASSPRGPQQYF
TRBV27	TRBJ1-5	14	CASSSREYGQPQHF
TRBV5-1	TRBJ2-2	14	CASSGGAGGGELFF
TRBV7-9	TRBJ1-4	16	CASSIRAGTGDEKLFF
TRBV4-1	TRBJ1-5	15	CASSADRGSNQPQHF
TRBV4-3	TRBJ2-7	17	CASSQDWGGTKAGEQYF
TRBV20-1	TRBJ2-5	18	CSARDWEGGGGLGGTQYF
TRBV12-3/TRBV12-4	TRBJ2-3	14	CASSELAGTDTQYF
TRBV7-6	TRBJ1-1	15	CASSLVMEGRTEAFF
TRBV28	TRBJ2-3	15	CASSGPSGRTDTQYF
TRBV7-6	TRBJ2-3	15	CASRGGVRGPDTQYF
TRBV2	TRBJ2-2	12	CASGGNTGELFF
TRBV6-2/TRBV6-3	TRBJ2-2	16	CASSYTGQGSTGELFF
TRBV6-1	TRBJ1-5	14	CASSEAPGNQPQHF
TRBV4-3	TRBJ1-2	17	CASSQDTGGYLDYGYTF
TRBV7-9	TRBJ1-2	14	CASSLFGMLEGYTF
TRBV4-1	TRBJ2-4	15	CASSPLDREKNIQYF
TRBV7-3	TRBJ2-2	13	CASRDWNTGELFF
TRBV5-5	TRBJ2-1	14	CASSPFRGLGEQFF
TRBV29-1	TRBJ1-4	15	CSVEVSGTSNEKLFF
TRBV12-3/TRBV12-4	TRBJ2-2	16	CASRGDRDRGRSSLFF
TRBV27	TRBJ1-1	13	CASSPTRNTEAFF
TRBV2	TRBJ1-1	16	CASSEMDRDTHTEAFF
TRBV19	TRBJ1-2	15	CASSSPPRPTDGYTF
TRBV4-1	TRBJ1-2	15	CASSQRTALSYGYTF
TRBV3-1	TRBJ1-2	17	CASSQEWGPVLNYGYTF
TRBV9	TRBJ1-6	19	CASGPGTAARDSYNSPLHF
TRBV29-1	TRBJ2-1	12	CSVVRAVDEQFF
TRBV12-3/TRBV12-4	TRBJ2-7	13	CASSGEDGYEQYF
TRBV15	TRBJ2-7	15	CATSPSGNKDYEQYF
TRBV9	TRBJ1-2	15	CASSVGDRSTIGYTF
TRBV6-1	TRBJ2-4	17	CASSNIQGIGTKNIQYF
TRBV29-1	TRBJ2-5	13	CSVDLTGQETQYF
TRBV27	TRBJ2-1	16	CASRNGVSISYNEQFF
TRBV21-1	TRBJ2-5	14	CASSIRDIQETQYF
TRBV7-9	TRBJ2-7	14	CASSLVVPPYEQYF
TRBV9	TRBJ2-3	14	CASSVPGNTDTQYF
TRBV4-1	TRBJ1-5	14	CASSQDHGVQPQHF
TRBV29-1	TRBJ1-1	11	CSVVVLGRAFF
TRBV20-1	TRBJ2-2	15	CSARDRRANTGELFF
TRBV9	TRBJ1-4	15	CASSVETGFNEKLFF
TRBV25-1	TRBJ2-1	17	CASSEYIRDRGRDEQFF
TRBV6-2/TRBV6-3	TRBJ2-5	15	CASSSGQTDQETQYF
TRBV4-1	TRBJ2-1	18	CASSQYPSQGGTYNEQFF
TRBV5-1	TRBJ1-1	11	CASSDGYEAFF
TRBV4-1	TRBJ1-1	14	CASSQARKRTEAFF
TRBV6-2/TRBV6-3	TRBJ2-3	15	CASSGVPDSTDTQYF
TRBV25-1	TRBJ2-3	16	CASSELWGGAADTQYF
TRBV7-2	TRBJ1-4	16	CASSLSQTGINEKLFF
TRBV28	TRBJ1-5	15	CASSLPQGGNQPQHF
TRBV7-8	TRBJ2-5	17	CASSPTSGGPVQETQYF
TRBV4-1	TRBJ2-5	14	CASSQRLSKETQYF
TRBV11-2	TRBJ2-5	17	CASQTGLAVEMEETQYF
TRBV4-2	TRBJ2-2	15	CASSQGQGNTGELFF